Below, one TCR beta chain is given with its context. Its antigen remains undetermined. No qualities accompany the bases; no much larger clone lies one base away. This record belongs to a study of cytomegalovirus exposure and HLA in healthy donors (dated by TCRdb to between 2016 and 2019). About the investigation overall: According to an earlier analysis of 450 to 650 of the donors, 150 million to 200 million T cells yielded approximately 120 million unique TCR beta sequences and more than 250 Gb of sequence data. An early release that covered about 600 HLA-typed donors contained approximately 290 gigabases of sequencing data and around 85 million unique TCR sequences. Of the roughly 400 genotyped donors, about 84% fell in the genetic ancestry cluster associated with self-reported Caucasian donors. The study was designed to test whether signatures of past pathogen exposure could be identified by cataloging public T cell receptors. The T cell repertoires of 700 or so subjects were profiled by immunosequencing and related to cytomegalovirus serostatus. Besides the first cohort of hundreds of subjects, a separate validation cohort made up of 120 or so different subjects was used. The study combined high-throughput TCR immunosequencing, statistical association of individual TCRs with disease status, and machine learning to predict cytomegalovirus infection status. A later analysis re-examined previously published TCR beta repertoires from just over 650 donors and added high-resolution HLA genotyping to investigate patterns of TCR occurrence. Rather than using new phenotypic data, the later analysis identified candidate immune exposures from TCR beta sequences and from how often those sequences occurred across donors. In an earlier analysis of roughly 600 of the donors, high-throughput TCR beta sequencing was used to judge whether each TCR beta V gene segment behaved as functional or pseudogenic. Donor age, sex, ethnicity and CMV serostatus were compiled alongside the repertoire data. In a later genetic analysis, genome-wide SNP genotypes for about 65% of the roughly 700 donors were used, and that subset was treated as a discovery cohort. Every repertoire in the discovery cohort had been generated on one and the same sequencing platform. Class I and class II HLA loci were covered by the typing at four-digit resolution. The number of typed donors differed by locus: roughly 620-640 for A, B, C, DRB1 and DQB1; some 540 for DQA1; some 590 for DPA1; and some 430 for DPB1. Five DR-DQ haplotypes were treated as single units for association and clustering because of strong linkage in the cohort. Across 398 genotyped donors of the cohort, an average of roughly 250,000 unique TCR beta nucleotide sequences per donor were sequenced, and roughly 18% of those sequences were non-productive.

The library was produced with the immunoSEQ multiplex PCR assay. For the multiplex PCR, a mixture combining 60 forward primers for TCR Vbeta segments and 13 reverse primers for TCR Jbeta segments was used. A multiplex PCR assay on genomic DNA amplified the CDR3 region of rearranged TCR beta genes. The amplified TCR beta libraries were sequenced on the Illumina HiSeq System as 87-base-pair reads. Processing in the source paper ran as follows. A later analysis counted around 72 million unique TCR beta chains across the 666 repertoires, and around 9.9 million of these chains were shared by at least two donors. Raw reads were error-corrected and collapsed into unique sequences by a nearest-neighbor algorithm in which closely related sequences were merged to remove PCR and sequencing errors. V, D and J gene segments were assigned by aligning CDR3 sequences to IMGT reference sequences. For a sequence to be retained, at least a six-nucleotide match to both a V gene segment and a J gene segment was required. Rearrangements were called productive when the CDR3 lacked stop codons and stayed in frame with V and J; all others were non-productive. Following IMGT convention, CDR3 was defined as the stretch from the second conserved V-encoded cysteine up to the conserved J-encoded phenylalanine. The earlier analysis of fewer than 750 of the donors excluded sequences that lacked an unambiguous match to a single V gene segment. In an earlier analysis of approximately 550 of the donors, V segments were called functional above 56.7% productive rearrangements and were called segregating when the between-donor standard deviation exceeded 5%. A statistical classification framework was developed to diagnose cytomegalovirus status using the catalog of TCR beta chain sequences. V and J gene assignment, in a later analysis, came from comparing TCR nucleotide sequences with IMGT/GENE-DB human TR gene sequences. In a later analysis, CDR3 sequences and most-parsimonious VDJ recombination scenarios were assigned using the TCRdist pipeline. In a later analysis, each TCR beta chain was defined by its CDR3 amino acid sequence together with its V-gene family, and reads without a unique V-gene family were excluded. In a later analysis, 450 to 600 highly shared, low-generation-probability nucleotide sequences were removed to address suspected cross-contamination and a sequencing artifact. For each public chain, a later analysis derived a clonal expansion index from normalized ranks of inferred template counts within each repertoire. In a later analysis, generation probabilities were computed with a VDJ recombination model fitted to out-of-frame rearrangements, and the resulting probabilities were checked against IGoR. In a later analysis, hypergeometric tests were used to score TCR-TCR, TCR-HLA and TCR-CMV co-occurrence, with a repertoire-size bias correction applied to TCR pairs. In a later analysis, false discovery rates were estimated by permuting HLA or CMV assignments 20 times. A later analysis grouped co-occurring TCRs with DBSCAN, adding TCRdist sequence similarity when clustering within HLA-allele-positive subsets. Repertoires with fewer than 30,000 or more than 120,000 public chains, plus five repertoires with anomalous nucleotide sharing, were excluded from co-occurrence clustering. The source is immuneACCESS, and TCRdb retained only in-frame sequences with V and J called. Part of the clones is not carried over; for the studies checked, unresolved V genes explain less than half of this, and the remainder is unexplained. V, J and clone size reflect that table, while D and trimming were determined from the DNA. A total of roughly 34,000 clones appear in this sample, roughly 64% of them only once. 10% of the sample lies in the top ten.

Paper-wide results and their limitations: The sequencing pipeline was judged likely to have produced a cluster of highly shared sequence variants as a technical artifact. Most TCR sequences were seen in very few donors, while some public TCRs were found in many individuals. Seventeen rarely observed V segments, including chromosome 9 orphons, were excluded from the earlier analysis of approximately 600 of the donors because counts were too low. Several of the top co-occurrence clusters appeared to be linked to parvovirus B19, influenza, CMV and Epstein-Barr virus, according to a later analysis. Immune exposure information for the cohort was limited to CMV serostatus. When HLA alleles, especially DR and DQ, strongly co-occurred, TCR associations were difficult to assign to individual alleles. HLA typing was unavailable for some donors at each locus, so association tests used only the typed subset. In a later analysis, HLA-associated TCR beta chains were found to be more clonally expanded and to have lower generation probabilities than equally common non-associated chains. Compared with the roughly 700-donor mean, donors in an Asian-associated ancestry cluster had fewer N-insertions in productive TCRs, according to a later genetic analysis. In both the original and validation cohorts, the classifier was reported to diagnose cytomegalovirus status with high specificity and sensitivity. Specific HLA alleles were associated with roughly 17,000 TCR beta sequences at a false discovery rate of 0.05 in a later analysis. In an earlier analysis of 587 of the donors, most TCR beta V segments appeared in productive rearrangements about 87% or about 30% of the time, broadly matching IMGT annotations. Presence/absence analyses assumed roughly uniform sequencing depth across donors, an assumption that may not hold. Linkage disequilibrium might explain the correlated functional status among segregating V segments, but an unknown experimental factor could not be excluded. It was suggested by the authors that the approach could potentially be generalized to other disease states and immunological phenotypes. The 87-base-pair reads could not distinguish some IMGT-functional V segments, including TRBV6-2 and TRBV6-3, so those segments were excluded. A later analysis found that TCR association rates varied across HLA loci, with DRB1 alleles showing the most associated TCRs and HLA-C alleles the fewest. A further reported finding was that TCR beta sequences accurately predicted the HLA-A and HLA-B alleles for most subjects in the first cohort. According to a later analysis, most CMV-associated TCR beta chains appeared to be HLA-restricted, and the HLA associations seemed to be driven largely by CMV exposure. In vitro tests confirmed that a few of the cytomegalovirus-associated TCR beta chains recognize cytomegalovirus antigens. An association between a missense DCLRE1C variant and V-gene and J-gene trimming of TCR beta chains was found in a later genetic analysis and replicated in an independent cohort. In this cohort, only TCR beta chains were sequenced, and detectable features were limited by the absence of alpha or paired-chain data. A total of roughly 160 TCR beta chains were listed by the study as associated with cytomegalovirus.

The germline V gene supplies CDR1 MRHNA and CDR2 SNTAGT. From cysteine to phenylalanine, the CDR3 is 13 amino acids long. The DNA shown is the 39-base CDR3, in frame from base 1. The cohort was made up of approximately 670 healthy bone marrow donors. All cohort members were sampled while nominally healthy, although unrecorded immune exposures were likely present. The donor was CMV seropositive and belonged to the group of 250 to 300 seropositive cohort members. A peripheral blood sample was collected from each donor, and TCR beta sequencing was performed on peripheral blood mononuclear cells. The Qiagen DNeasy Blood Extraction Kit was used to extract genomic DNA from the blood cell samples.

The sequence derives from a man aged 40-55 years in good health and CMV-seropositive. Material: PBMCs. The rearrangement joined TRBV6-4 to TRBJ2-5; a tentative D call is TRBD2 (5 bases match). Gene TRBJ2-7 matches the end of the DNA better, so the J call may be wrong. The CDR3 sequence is CATSKEVGNEQYF. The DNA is TGTGCCACCTCGAAGGAAGTCGGGAACGAGCAGTACTTC.